The clone carrying this T cell receptor (beta chain) appeared once. The data were taken from a study of blood T cell repertoires in COVID-19. Measured with immunoSEQ multiplex PCR; TCRdb has only the in-frame clones, and not every one. The repertoire holds fewer than 150,000 clones, with about 78% as singletons. Unmatched junction bases numbered 5, after V lost 4 bases and J lost 1 base. The CDR3 loop spans 16 amino acids. The germline V gene has CDR1 SGDLS and CDR2 YYNGEE. This TCR derives from a man aged 65-85 years with acute or convalescent COVID-19. The specimen was peripheral blood. The V gene is TRBV9, the J gene TRBJ2-2; TRBD2 matches at 9 bases. CDR3 region: CASSRLSGGNTGELFF. CDR3 DNA sequence: TGTGCCAGCAGCCGTCTTAGCGGGGGGAACACCGGGGAGCTGTTTTTT.